What follows are 3 T cell receptor beta chains derived from one specimen sequenced in a study of graft-versus-host responses after intestinal transplantation. Libraries were prepared by immunoSEQ multiplex PCR; TCRdb keeps only in-frame clonotypes and omits some of them. This sample has 74,000 or so clones, with 80% to 95% found just once. The source was PBMCs, collected 98 days after intestinal transplantation. These receptors all come from a human patient who received an intestinal transplant, so some T cells may come from the graft donor.

The CDR3 sequence is CASSLWGVQETQYF. The CDR3 coding sequence is TGTGCCAGCAGCTTGTGGGGGGTCCAAGAGACCCAGTACTTC. The chain has TRBV5-6 and TRBJ2-5, with D possibly being TRBD2 (6 bases). The V and J ends lost 1 base and 1 base respectively, with 8 bases between them. Germline V gene lookup returns CDR1 SGHDT and CDR2 YYEEEE. The CDR3 consists of 14 residues.

The rearrangement links TRBV6-6 to TRBJ2-3; no reliable D call. Trimming left V 2 bases short and J 2 bases short, with 8 bases between. The CDR3 loop spans 14 amino acids. The V gene's germline CDR1 is MNHNY and CDR2 SVGAGI (reference sequence). The CDR3 nucleotides read TGTGCCAGCAGTTACACGGAATCCACAGATACGCAGTATTTT. Its translation is CASSYTESTDTQYF.

With respect to this clone: A junction boundary mismatches the germline segment, possibly from a read error. This chain uses TRBV6-1 with TRBJ1-5; D remains ambiguous. CDR1 and CDR2 (germline): MNHNS, SASEGT. There are 13 residues in the CDR3. CDR3 sequence: CASSKASNQPQHF. The CDR3 coding sequence is TGTGCCAGCAGTAAAGCAAGCAATCAGCCCCAGCATTTT.